A selection of T cell receptor beta chains follows, all from one sample in a study of Tregs in tolerant kidney transplant recipients. Some clones are missing from TCRdb's copy, which holds only in-frame ones; the method was immunoSEQ multiplex PCR. The sample has 20,000 to 25,000 clones, 65% to 85% seen once. The sample here was CD8+ T cells from blood (PBMCs), taken 6 months after the transplant. These receptors were obtained from a human patient who received a combined kidney and bone marrow transplant. A share of the T cells may be of graft donor origin. Both conserved end residues are part of each CDR3. The D gene is left open where the match is weak. Size is omitted from some rows. Given values are once, few, many or a class for expanded clones.

abundance,j_gene,d_gene,v_gene,CDR3aa,CDR3nt
few,TRBJ1-2,-,TRBV19,CASTIQGSRGYGYTF,TGTGCCAGTACCATACAGGGTTCTCGGGGCTATGGCTACACCTTC
-,TRBJ2-7,-,TRBV11-3,CASSSGQEQYF,TGTGCCAGCAGCTCCGGACAGGAGCAGTACTTC
-,TRBJ2-1,TRBD2,TRBV19,CASSIVAGYNEQFF,TGTGCCAGTAGTATAGTAGCGGGTTACAATGAGCAGTTCTTC
few,TRBJ1-4,-,TRBV2,CASSPKVGRGGEKLFF,TGTGCCAGCAGCCCCAAAGTAGGCAGGGGTGGTGAAAAACTGTTTTTT
-,TRBJ2-7,-,TRBV13,CASSLGDTYEQYF,TGTGCCAGCAGCTTAGGTGACACCTACGAGCAGTACTTC
-,TRBJ2-1,-,TRBV29-1,CSVLDWQGAYNEQFF,TGCAGCGTTCTTGATTGGCAAGGGGCCTACAATGAGCAGTTCTTC
-,TRBJ2-1,TRBD2,TRBV7-8,CASSLHTGGLGNEQFF,TGTGCCAGCAGCTTACATACGGGAGGACTGGGGAATGAGCAGTTCTTC
-,TRBJ1-2,-,TRBV7-1,CASIILGGQDGNYGYTF,TGTGCCAGCATCATTCTCGGGGGTCAAGACGGGAACTATGGCTACACCTTC
-,TRBJ2-7,TRBD2,TRBV6-1,CASSEPPPGTSGYTYEQYF,TGTGCCAGCAGTGAACCACCTCCCGGGACTAGCGGGTATACCTACGAGCAGTACTTC
-,TRBJ2-2,TRBD1,TRBV10-3,CAIAVQGLGGNTGELFF,TGTGCCATCGCGGTACAGGGGCTAGGGGGAAACACCGGGGAGCTGTTTTTT
-,TRBJ2-1,TRBD2,TRBV18,CASSPVSGRASYNEQFF,TGTGCCAGCTCACCAGTTAGCGGGAGAGCATCCTACAATGAGCAGTTCTTC
-,TRBJ2-1,-,TRBV29-1,CSGLLPTGLSSYNEQFF,TGCAGCGGCCTACTACCAACAGGGCTCAGCTCCTACAATGAGCAGTTCTTC
-,TRBJ1-2,-,TRBV7-9,CASSLQAHYGYTF,TGTGCCAGCAGCTTACAGGCTCACTATGGCTACACCTTC
large,TRBJ2-7,-,TRBV6-1,CASSEGLSYEQYF,TGTGCCAGCAGTGAAGGACTCAGCTACGAGCAGTACTTC
few,TRBJ1-5,TRBD1,TRBV2,CASGPPGTASGQPQHF,TGTGCCAGCGGACCCCCGGGGACAGCCTCGGGTCAGCCCCAGCATTTT
-,TRBJ1-3,-,TRBV19,CASSTSGTGNTIYF,TGTGCCAGTAGTACATCCGGGACTGGAAACACCATATATTTT
-,TRBJ1-1,TRBD1,TRBV7-9,CASRYAGGPGTEAFF,TGTGCCAGCAGATATGCAGGGGGCCCGGGGACTGAAGCTTTCTTT
-,TRBJ2-1,-,TRBV19,CASSIGGGAFVNEQFF,TGTGCCAGTAGTATAGGAGGGGGGGCCTTTGTCAATGAGCAGTTCTTC